Below are 15 T cell receptor beta chains sequenced from a single sample in a study of shared clonotypes between healthy human individuals. Some clones are missing from TCRdb's copy, which holds only in-frame ones; the method was immunoSEQ multiplex PCR. The sample shows around 2,100,000 clones, about 94% of them seen only once. CD45RO-negative CD8 cells positively selected for CCR7 made up the naive population, which excluded terminally differentiated effector memory CD45RA+ cells. Sequencing input: naive CD8+ T cells sorted from blood. The receptors derive from a man between 18 and 29 years old in good health.

V usage is TRBV14 and J usage is TRBJ2-1; perhaps TRBD1 as D (6 bases). The CDR3 has 14 amino acids. Germline V gene lookup returns CDR1 SGHDN and CDR2 FVKESK. Between the trimmed V and J ends, which lost 8 bases and 10 bases, there was a span of 21 bases. In DNA, the CDR3 is TGTGCCAGCGGGGGCAACACCGAACAATGGGAGCAGTTCTTC. Translated: CASGGNTEQWEQFF.

Note on this clone: A junction boundary mismatches the germline segment, possibly from a read error. The chain has TRBV13 and TRBJ2-5; TRBD2 might be the D (6 bases). The CDR3 has 12 amino acids. CDR1 is PRHDT and CDR2 is FYEKMQ in the germline V gene (reference sequence). In DNA, the CDR3 is TGTGCCAGCAGCTTAGAGCGGGCTAGCAAGGACTTC. Amino acids: CASSLERASKDF.

The chain combines TRBV9 with TRBJ1-2, with D perhaps TRBD1 (6 bases). The CDR3 consists of 13 residues. Trimming took off 0 bases at V and 6 bases at J, with 9 bases between the two ends. Germline CDR1 reads SGDLS; CDR2 reads YYNGEE. The CDR3 spells CASSVEDSDGYTF. Here the CDR3 DNA reads TGTGCCAGCAGCGTAGAGGACAGCGATGGCTACACCTTC.

The rearrangement joins TRBV28 to TRBJ1-2; D perhaps matches TRBD1 (6 bases). Germline CDR1 is MDHEN and CDR2 is SYDVKM. This CDR3 spans 17 amino acids. V was pared by 3 bases and J by 1 base, with 18 bases between. Here the CDR3 reads CASSFPRQVLGNYGYTF. As DNA, the CDR3 is TGTGCCAGCAGTTTTCCGAGACAGGTGCTAGGTAACTATGGCTACACCTTC.

The CDR3 DNA sequence: TGTGCCAGCAGTGGGGGGACTAGCACAGATACGCAGTATTTT. Its translation is CASSGGTSTDTQYF. The chain carries TRBV27 and TRBJ2-3, with a tentative D call TRBD2 (6 bases). Looked up from germline, CDR1 is MNHEY and CDR2 is SMNVEV (reference sequence). The CDR3 spans 14 residues. The V end lost 5 bases, the J end lost 0 bases, and 9 bases lay between the germline ends.

The chain has TRBV10-3 and TRBJ2-7; TRBD1 matches at 9 bases. V shed 6 bases and J 2 bases; nucleotides not matched to a gene: 8. The CDR3 loop spans 15 amino acids. The V gene's germline CDR1 is ENHRY and CDR2 SYGVKD. CDR3 sequence (DNA): TGTGCCATCAGACCGGACAGGGGCGAGACCTACGAGCAGTACTTC. Protein sequence: CAIRPDRGETYEQYF.

The CDR3 is CASSSYTSVYEQYF. Written as DNA, the CDR3 is TGTGCCAGCAGCTCGTATACTAGCGTGTACGAGCAGTACTTC. V usage is TRBV7-2 and J usage is TRBJ2-7; 7 bases fit TRBD2. CDR1 is SGHTA, CDR2 FQGNSA, per germline. CDR3 length: 14 amino acids. After removal of 4 bases from V and 4 bases from J, the junction contained 7 bases not matched to a gene.

The chain joins TRBV29-1 to TRBJ2-7; 10 nucleotides agree with TRBD1. The V gene's germline CDR1 is SQVTM and CDR2 ANQGSEA. With 1 base clipped from V and 4 bases from J, the junction kept 7 bases outside the gene matches. The CDR3 covers 15 residues. The CDR3 here is CSVEVGDRGGYEQYF. DNA for the CDR3: TGCAGCGTTGAAGTTGGGGACAGGGGAGGGTACGAGCAGTACTTC.

This chain links TRBV29-1 with TRBJ2-7; possible D gene TRBD1, 5 bases. Germline CDR1 reads SQVTM; CDR2 reads ANQGSEA. The CDR3 totals 14 residues. V was pared by 3 bases and J by 0 bases, with 12 bases between. CDR3 sequence reads: CSVDVRGGSYEQYF. Here the CDR3 DNA reads TGCAGCGTTGATGTTAGGGGTGGCTCCTACGAGCAGTACTTC.

The V call is TRBV6-5, the J call TRBJ2-7; 9 bases are shared with TRBD2. CDR1 and CDR2 (germline): MNHEY, SVGAGI. The CDR3 totals 14 residues. V was clipped by 6 bases and J by 0 bases; unmatched bases: 3. The chain's CDR3 is CASRASGISYEQYF. CDR3 in DNA: TGTGCCAGCAGAGCTAGCGGGATCTCCTACGAGCAGTACTTC.

The chain has TRBV28 and TRBJ2-7, with D perhaps matching TRBD2 (5 bases). Germline lookup yields CDR1 MDHEN and CDR2 SYDVKM. The length of the CDR3 is 14 residues. The germline V and J ends were trimmed by 4 bases and 2 bases, with 12 bases remaining between them. CDR3 in DNA: TGTGCCAGCAGTTACCCTTACGGGGCCTACGAGCAGTACTTC. It specifies CASSYPYGAYEQYF.

In DNA, the CDR3 is TGTGCCACCAGCAGAGATTTGACTTCAGGGGACACTGAAGCTTTCTTT. Residues: CATSRDLTSGDTEAFF. This chain connects TRBV15 to TRBJ1-1; possibly TRBD1 for D (6 bases). The CDR3 length is 16 residues. Trimming pared 0 bases from V and 3 bases from J, leaving 14 bases between. In germline, CDR1 is LNHNV, CDR2 YYDKDF (reference sequence).

To note about this clone: Different DNA sequences within this sample yield the same CDR3. This chain joins TRBV27 and TRBJ2-1, with a weak D call TRBD2 (6 bases). CDR1 is MNHEY, CDR2 SMNVEV, per germline (reference sequence). This CDR3 has 14 residues. V lost 5 bases to trimming and J lost 1 base, with 9 bases between them. The CDR3 loop reads CASSPRGSYNEQFF. In DNA, the CDR3 is TGTGCCAGCAGTCCCCGGGGGTCCTACAATGAGCAGTTCTTC.

Concerning this clone: This specimen includes other DNA sequences encoding the same CDR3. V is TRBV4-3 and J is TRBJ1-2; D gene uncertain. The CDR3 length is 15 residues. CDR1 is LGHNA, CDR2 YSLEER, per germline. Trimming pared 0 bases from V and 0 bases from J, leaving 8 bases between. The CDR3 DNA is TGCGCCAGCAGCCAAGATGACGGTGCTAACTATGGCTACACCTTC. Protein: CASSQDDGANYGYTF.

The gene calls are TRBV9 and TRBJ2-2; 9 bases map to TRBD2. The V segment lost 3 bases and the J segment 5 bases; nucleotides outside the gene matches: 8. The CDR3 runs to 16 residues. Germline values: CDR1 SGDLS, CDR2 YYNGEE. The chain's CDR3 is CASSAESSGETGELFF. The CDR3 DNA is TGTGCCAGCAGCGCGGAGTCTAGCGGGGAAACCGGGGAGCTGTTTTTT. Together with reference TRBV9 and TRBJ2-2, the CDR3 gives the full variable domain: DSGVTQTPKHLITATGQRVTLRCSPRSGDLSVYWYQQSLDQGLQFLIQYYNGEERAKGNILERFSAQQFPDLHSELNLSSLELGDSALYFCASSAESSGETGELFFGEGSRLTVL.